This is a list of T cell receptor beta chains from one sample in a study of radiation and T cells in renal cell carcinoma. Method: immunoSEQ multiplex PCR; TCRdb's copy keeps in-frame clones and lacks some. The repertoire consists of around 60,000 clones, with around 77% occurring once and the leading ten covering roughly 7%. The specimen comprised blood, sampled from a patient whose treatment included radiotherapy and nephrectomy. Receptors were obtained from a man aged 55 to 70 with renal cell carcinoma. The CDR3 runs from the conserved cysteine through the conserved F or W. The D gene is left open where the match is weak. Size tells how often a clone was seen (once, few, many) or the class of an expanded clone, and some rows leave it out.

D: NA; size: few; V: TRBV5-1; J: TRBJ1-1; DNA: TGCGCCAGCAGCTTGGCAGATCCCTCGAACACTGAAGCTTTCTTT; CDR3: CASSLADPSNTEAFF
D: NA; size: NA; V: TRBV18; J: TRBJ2-1; DNA: TGTGCCAGCTCACCCATGAACGGTGATGAGCAGTTCTTC; CDR3: CASSPMNGDEQFF
D: NA; size: NA; V: TRBV10-2; J: TRBJ1-1; DNA: TGCGCCAGCATTGGGGGCTCTGAAGCTTTCTTT; CDR3: CASIGGSEAFF
D: NA; size: NA; V: TRBV7-2; J: TRBJ1-2; DNA: TGTGCCAGCAGCCCCCGCGACAGATTGGATGGCTACACCTTC; CDR3: CASSPRDRLDGYTF
D: NA; size: NA; V: TRBV7-9; J: TRBJ1-2; DNA: TGTGCCAGCAGCTTAGAGGGGGTAGCGGGAGGCTACACCTTC; CDR3: CASSLEGVAGGYTF
D: NA; size: NA; V: TRBV10-1; J: TRBJ2-3; DNA: TGCGCCAGCAGCCGCACAGATACGCAGTATTTT; CDR3: CASSRTDTQYF
D: NA; size: NA; V: TRBV7-2; J: TRBJ2-6; DNA: TGTGCCAGCAGCTTGCAGGGGAGGGACGTCCTGACTTTC; CDR3: CASSLQGRDVLTF
D: TRBD2; size: once; V: TRBV9; J: TRBJ2-1; DNA: TGTGCCAGCAGCACCAACCTCGGGACTAGCGGTTACAATGAGCAGTTCTTC; CDR3: CASSTNLGTSGYNEQFF
D: NA; size: once; V: TRBV7-2; J: TRBJ1-2; DNA: TGTGCCAGCAGCCAACAAGAGGGTGGCTACACCTTC; CDR3: CASSQQEGGYTF
D: NA; size: NA; V: TRBV11-2; J: TRBJ1-2; DNA: TGTGCCAGCAGCTCGTCAGGGCCCACTAACTATGGCTACACCTTC; CDR3: CASSSSGPTNYGYTF
D: NA; size: NA; V: TRBV19; J: TRBJ2-2; DNA: TGTGCCAGTAGTCACGGTCTGGGGTCGAACACCGGGGAGCTGTTTTTT; CDR3: CASSHGLGSNTGELFF
D: TRBD1; size: NA; V: TRBV5-1; J: TRBJ1-5; DNA: TGCGCCAGCAGCTTGGATGGCAGGGGGCAGGGTCAGCCCCAGCATTTT; CDR3: CASSLDGRGQGQPQHF
D: TRBD1; size: NA; V: TRBV11-2; J: TRBJ1-2; DNA: TGTGCCAGCAGCTTCAATCCGGGACAGGGCAACTATGGCTACACCTTC; CDR3: CASSFNPGQGNYGYTF
D: TRBD2; size: NA; V: TRBV13; J: TRBJ2-4; DNA: TGTGCCAGCAGCTTAGGCCTAGCGGGGGGTCTAGCCAAAAACATTCAGTACTTC; CDR3: CASSLGLAGGLAKNIQYF
D: NA; size: few; V: TRBV6-5; J: TRBJ1-1; DNA: TGTGCCAGCAGTTACGGTACGAACACTGAAGCTTTCTTT; CDR3: CASSYGTNTEAFF
D: NA; size: NA; V: TRBV23-1; J: TRBJ2-7; DNA: TGCGCCAGCATCGGGTCCGAGCAGTACTTC; CDR3: CASIGSEQYF
D: TRBD1; size: NA; V: TRBV18; J: TRBJ2-1; DNA: TGTGCCAGCTCCTCATTCGACAGGGGGCTCTACAATGAGCAGTTCTTC; CDR3: CASSSFDRGLYNEQFF
D: TRBD1; size: NA; V: TRBV7-2; J: TRBJ1-1; DNA: TGTGCCAGCAGCTTAGGCCGACAGGGTAGAGGGGCTGAAGCTTTCTTT; CDR3: CASSLGRQGRGAEAFF
D: TRBD2; size: NA; V: TRBV6-1; J: TRBJ2-5; DNA: TGTGCCAGCAGTGATGGGAGGGGACTAGGGGGAGAGACCCAGTACTTC; CDR3: CASSDGRGLGGETQYF
D: TRBD1; size: NA; V: TRBV7-2; J: TRBJ2-3; DNA: TGTGCCAGCAGCTCCCCTGACAGGGGGCTTGGAGATACGCAGTATTTT; CDR3: CASSSPDRGLGDTQYF
D: TRBD1; size: once; V: TRBV9; J: TRBJ1-2; DNA: TGTGCCAGCAGCGTGGCAGGGGGGGGTGGCTACACCTTC; CDR3: CASSVAGGGGYTF
D: TRBD2; size: NA; V: TRBV7-2; J: TRBJ2-3; DNA: TGTGCCAGCAGCATACTAGCGGGGTTCACAGATACGCAGTATTTT; CDR3: CASSILAGFTDTQYF
D: NA; size: NA; V: TRBV19; J: TRBJ2-6; DNA: TGTGCCAGTAAGAGGGACTCTGGGGCCAACGTCCTGACTTTC; CDR3: CASKRDSGANVLTF
D: TRBD1; size: NA; V: TRBV7-3; J: TRBJ2-2; DNA: TGTGCCAGCAGCTCCAGACAGGGCGGGAACACCGGGGAGCTGTTTTTT; CDR3: CASSSRQGGNTGELFF
D: TRBD1; size: NA; V: TRBV7-2; J: TRBJ2-7; DNA: TGTGCCAGCAGCTTAGGCGTCGGGACAGCAAGTTCCTACGAGCAGTACTTC; CDR3: CASSLGVGTASSYEQYF
D: TRBD1; size: few; V: TRBV5-1; J: TRBJ1-3; DNA: TGCGCCAGCAGCAGAGGGGGACAGGCCTCTGGAAACACCATATATTTT; CDR3: CASSRGGQASGNTIYF
D: TRBD2; size: NA; V: TRBV6-1; J: TRBJ2-3; DNA: TGTGCCAGCAGTGTGCGGGAGGACACAGATACGCAGTATTTT; CDR3: CASSVREDTDTQYF
D: NA; size: NA; V: TRBV7-8; J: TRBJ1-4; DNA: TGTGCCAGCAGCTCCCCCCGAAAGGAAGGGGTAAAACTGTTTTTT; CDR3: CASSSPRKEGVKLFF
D: TRBD1; size: NA; V: TRBV14; J: TRBJ2-5; DNA: TGTGCCAGCAGCCAGACGGGACAGACTTCGGCCCAGTACTTC; CDR3: CASSQTGQTSAQYF
D: TRBD1; size: NA; V: TRBV6-5; J: TRBJ2-7; DNA: TGTGCCAGCAGTTACTCGGCAGGGGGCTACGAGCAGTACTTC; CDR3: CASSYSAGGYEQYF
D: NA; size: NA; V: TRBV7-8; J: TRBJ2-4; DNA: TGTGCCAGCAGCTTTGGGTCAAACATTCAGTACTTC; CDR3: CASSFGSNIQYF
D: NA; size: NA; V: TRBV4-2; J: TRBJ1-3; DNA: TGTGCCAGCAGCCAAGACAGGGTTTCTGGAAACACCATATATTTT; CDR3: CASSQDRVSGNTIYF
D: TRBD2; size: few; V: TRBV7-8; J: TRBJ2-3; DNA: TGTGCCAGCAGCGGGACTAGCGGGAGTAGCACAGATACGCAGTATTTT; CDR3: CASSGTSGSSTDTQYF
D: NA; size: NA; V: TRBV5-4; J: TRBJ2-2; DNA: TGTGCCAGCAGCCCCGGGACACTTAAGGGCACCGGGGAGCTGTTTTTT; CDR3: CASSPGTLKGTGELFF
D: NA; size: NA; V: TRBV25-1; J: TRBJ1-3; DNA: TGTGCCAGCAGTGAGGGCAGGACTGGAAACACCATATATTTT; CDR3: CASSEGRTGNTIYF
D: NA; size: NA; V: TRBV11-3; J: TRBJ2-5; DNA: TGTGCCAGCAGCCTCTGGGCAGGGCAAGACCAAGAGACCCAGTACTTC; CDR3: CASSLWAGQDQETQYF
D: TRBD1; size: NA; V: TRBV7-2; J: TRBJ2-7; DNA: TGTGCCAGCAGCTTGGCGGGGACAGGGTTCTACGAGCAGTACTTC; CDR3: CASSLAGTGFYEQYF
D: TRBD1; size: NA; V: TRBV29-1; J: TRBJ1-2; DNA: TGCAGCGCTGCAGGGGGTTCCTATGGCTACACCTTC; CDR3: CSAAGGSYGYTF